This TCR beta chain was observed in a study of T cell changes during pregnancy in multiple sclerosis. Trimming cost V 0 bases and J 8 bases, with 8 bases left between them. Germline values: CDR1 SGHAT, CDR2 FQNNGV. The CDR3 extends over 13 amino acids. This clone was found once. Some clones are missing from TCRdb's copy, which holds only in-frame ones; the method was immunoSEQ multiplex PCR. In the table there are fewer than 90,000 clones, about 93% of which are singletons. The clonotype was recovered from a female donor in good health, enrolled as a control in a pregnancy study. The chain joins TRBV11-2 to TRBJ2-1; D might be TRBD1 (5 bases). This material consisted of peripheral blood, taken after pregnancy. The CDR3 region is CASSLDIRDEQFF. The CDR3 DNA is TGTGCCAGCAGCTTAGATATCAGGGATGAGCAGTTCTTC. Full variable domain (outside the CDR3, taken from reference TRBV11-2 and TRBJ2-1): EAGVAQSPRYKIIEKRQSVAFWCNPISGHATLYWYQQILGQGPKLLIQFQNNGVVDDSQLPKDRFSAERLKGVDSTLKIQPAKLEDSAVYLCASSLDIRDEQFFGPGTRLTVL.